One sample yielded the 15 T cell receptor beta chains listed below, sequenced in a study of cytomegalovirus exposure and HLA in healthy donors. Primers included in the PCR were 60 Vbeta and 13 Jbeta primers. Measured with immunoSEQ multiplex PCR; TCRdb has only the in-frame clones, and not every one. The sample yields about 160,000 clones, 76% seen once. The sequenced sample was PBMCs. The receptors here all came from a man aged 55 to 70 in good health and CMV-seronegative.

The rearrangement uses TRBV6-6 and TRBJ2-1, with D maybe TRBD1 (6 bases). Between the trimmed V and J ends, which lost 7 bases and 8 bases, there was a span of 21 bases. The CDR3 is 15 residues long. The germline V gene encodes CDR1 MNHNY and CDR2 SVGAGI (reference sequence). The CDR3 sequence is CASNLQGGALDEQFF. Written as DNA, the CDR3 is TGTGCCAGCAACCTACAGGGTGGAGCTTTGGATGAGCAGTTCTTC.

A note on this clone: The junction differs from germline at one of its ends, possibly a read error. The rearrangement joins TRBV7-9 to TRBJ1-2; TRBD1 matches 7 bases. CDR3 length: 12 residues. Germline V gene sequence: CDR1 SEHNR, CDR2 FQNEAQ (reference sequence). CDR3 region: CSSSLRGLGYTF. DNA of the CDR3: TGTTCCAGCAGCTTAAGGGGGCTTGGCTACACCTTC.

This clone is termed medium-sized (0.01 to 0.1%). The chain couples TRBV7-9 to TRBJ2-3; weak D call: TRBD2 (6 bases). The V and J ends lost 1 base and 6 bases respectively, with 8 bases between them. The CDR3 spans 13 residues. CDR1 is SEHNR, CDR2 FQNEAQ, per germline (reference sequence). The CDR3 bases are TGTGCCAGCAGCTTAGTCACTAGCGATACGCAGTATTTT. This gives the protein CASSLVTSDTQYF. The entire variable domain, with the rest obtained from reference TRBV7-9 and TRBJ2-3, is as follows: DTGVSQNPRHKITKRGQNVTFRCDPISEHNRLYWYRQTLGQGPEFLTYFQNEAQLEKSRLLSDRFSAERPKGSFSTLEIQRTEQGDSAMYLCASSLVTSDTQYFGPGTRLTVL.

This chain uses TRBV19 with TRBJ2-7; maybe TRBD1 (5 bases). V lost 5 bases and J 0 bases, leaving 14 bases between the germline ends. The germline V gene encodes CDR1 LNHDA and CDR2 SQIVND (reference sequence). This CDR3 is 15 amino acids long. The DNA of the CDR3 is TGTGCCAGTAGTGTCGGACAACTTGGCTCCTACGAGCAGTACTTC. Its protein product is CASSVGQLGSYEQYF.

The gene calls are TRBV18 and TRBJ2-7, with 8 bases lining up with TRBD2. The CDR3 is made up of 18 amino acids. The J segment lost 2 bases and the V segment lost 2 bases, leaving 14 bases of the junction unmatched. Germline V gives CDR1 KGHSH, CDR2 LQKENI. CDR3 residues: CASSPISVAQRGTYEQYF. The CDR3 DNA reads as TGTGCCAGCTCACCAATTTCTGTGGCCCAGCGGGGGACCTACGAGCAGTACTTC.

This clone was recorded a few times. The chain combines TRBV7-9 with TRBJ1-1; possible D gene TRBD1, 5 bases. The CDR3 extends over 15 amino acids. CDR1 is SEHNR, CDR2 FQNEAQ, per germline (reference sequence). Trimming cost V 1 base and J 0 bases, with 9 bases left between them. The CDR3 here is CASSLGQPMNTEAFF. The CDR3 DNA sequence: TGTGCCAGCAGCTTAGGACAGCCTATGAACACTGAAGCTTTCTTT.

This clone was counted only a few times. The rearrangement links TRBV5-1 to TRBJ2-5, with no clear D. Germline CDR1 is SGHRS and CDR2 is YFSETQ. The CDR3 runs 14 residues. V was shortened by 0 bases and J by 2 bases, with 8 bases between the two germline ends. CDR3 nucleotide sequence: TGCGCCAGCAGCTTGGAGGCGGTTCAAGAGACCCAGTACTTC. Translated, it gives CASSLEAVQETQYF.

The chain is built from TRBV28 and TRBJ1-5, with no clear D. Deletions cut 1 base from V and 7 bases from J, with 23 bases between. This CDR3 comprises 18 residues. The germline gives CDR1 MDHEN, CDR2 SYDVKM. The chain's CDR3 is CASSLFGGRLDVRQPQHF. CDR3 bases: TGTGCCAGCAGTTTATTCGGAGGGCGGCTGGACGTGCGACAGCCCCAGCATTTT.

The chain combines TRBV28 with TRBJ1-1, with D possibly TRBD1 on 5 matching bases. Germline V lookup: CDR1 MDHEN, CDR2 SYDVKM. Deletions cut 8 bases from V and 2 bases from J, with 15 bases between. The CDR3 covers 14 residues. The CDR3: CASLPFQGNTEAFF. The CDR3 DNA sequence: TGTGCCAGCCTTCCCTTCCAGGGTAACACTGAAGCTTTCTTT.

In its sample, this clone was seen a few times. The chain combines TRBV7-9 with TRBJ1-2, with TRBD1 matching over 7 bases. V lost 3 bases to trimming and J lost 2 bases; unmatched junction nucleotides: 0. This CDR3 is 13 amino acids long. CDR1 is SEHNR and CDR2 is FQNEAQ in the germline V gene (reference sequence). The CDR3 DNA is TGTGCCAGCAGCTTGGGACAGAACTATGGCTACACCTTC. It encodes CASSLGQNYGYTF.

V is TRBV10-1 and J is TRBJ2-5; TRBD2 agrees at 10 bases. Germline V CDR1 and CDR2: WNHNN, SYGVQD (reference sequence). V shed 6 bases, J shed 4 bases, and the junction held 8 bases outside the gene matches. The CDR3 contains 15 residues. The CDR3 region is CASSGELAGVETQYF. As DNA, the CDR3 is TGCGCCAGCAGCGGGGAGCTAGCGGGAGTAGAGACCCAGTACTTC.

The chain's CDR3 is CASSLEQGGYTF. The CDR3, as DNA: TGCGCCAGCAGCTTGGAACAGGGTGGCTACACCTTC. The chain combines TRBV5-1 with TRBJ1-2, with TRBD1 as a possible D gene (6 bases). The V and J ends lost 0 bases and 7 bases respectively, with 7 bases between them. CDR3 size: 12 residues. Germline V gene lookup returns CDR1 SGHRS and CDR2 YFSETQ. Full variable domain (outside the CDR3, taken from reference TRBV5-1 and TRBJ1-2): KAGVTQTPRYLIKTRGQQVTLSCSPISGHRSVSWYQQTPGQGLQFLFEYFSETQRNKGNFPGRFSGRQFSNSRSEMNVSTLELGDSALYLCASSLEQGGYTFGSGTRLTVV.

This clone came up a few times. The CDR3 protein is CASSDPGQNEQYF. In DNA form, the CDR3 reads TGTGCCAGCAGTGACCCAGGACAGAACGAGCAGTACTTC. This chain links TRBV6-1 with TRBJ2-7; possible D gene TRBD1, 6 bases. This CDR3 contains 13 residues. Germline V gene sequence: CDR1 MNHNS, CDR2 SASEGT. The ends were cut back, 3 bases at V and 5 bases at J, with 11 bases in the middle.

This chain links TRBV5-1 with TRBJ1-3, with 9 bases lining up with TRBD1. J gave up 4 bases and V 0 bases, and 5 bases lay outside the gene matches. Germline V gene sequence: CDR1 SGHRS, CDR2 YFSETQ. The CDR3 totals 16 residues. CDR3 residues: CASSLGSTGGGNTIYF. The DNA for the CDR3 is TGCGCCAGCAGCTTGGGGTCTACAGGGGGCGGAAACACCATATATTTT.

This sequence joins TRBV11-2 and TRBJ2-1, with D perhaps TRBD2 (7 bases). Trimming left V 7 bases short and J 4 bases short, with 8 bases between. This CDR3 comprises 12 residues. The germline V gene has CDR1 SGHAT and CDR2 FQNNGV. The CDR3 spells CASKGGYNEQFF. Here the CDR3 DNA reads TGTGCCAGCAAGGGGGGGTACAATGAGCAGTTCTTC.